The clone carrying this T cell receptor beta chain was counted a single time. The assay was immunoSEQ multiplex PCR, and TCRdb's table has in-frame clones only and misses some. The sample shows 200,000 to 300,000 clones, 86% of them seen only once. The sample originates from a study of blood T cell repertoires in COVID-19. Germline assignment: CDR1 LGHNA and CDR2 YNFKEQ. The CDR3 loop spans 15 amino acids. V was pared by 0 bases and J by 7 bases, with 3 bases of the junction left unmatched. This clonotype originated in a man in his thirties or forties with active or convalescent COVID-19. The chain links TRBV4-2 to TRBJ1-5; 10 nucleotides agree with TRBD1. The specimen was peripheral blood. The CDR3 DNA is TGTGCCAGCAGCCAAGACTGGGACAGGGGCCAGCCCCAGCATTTT. Encoded protein: CASSQDWDRGQPQHF.